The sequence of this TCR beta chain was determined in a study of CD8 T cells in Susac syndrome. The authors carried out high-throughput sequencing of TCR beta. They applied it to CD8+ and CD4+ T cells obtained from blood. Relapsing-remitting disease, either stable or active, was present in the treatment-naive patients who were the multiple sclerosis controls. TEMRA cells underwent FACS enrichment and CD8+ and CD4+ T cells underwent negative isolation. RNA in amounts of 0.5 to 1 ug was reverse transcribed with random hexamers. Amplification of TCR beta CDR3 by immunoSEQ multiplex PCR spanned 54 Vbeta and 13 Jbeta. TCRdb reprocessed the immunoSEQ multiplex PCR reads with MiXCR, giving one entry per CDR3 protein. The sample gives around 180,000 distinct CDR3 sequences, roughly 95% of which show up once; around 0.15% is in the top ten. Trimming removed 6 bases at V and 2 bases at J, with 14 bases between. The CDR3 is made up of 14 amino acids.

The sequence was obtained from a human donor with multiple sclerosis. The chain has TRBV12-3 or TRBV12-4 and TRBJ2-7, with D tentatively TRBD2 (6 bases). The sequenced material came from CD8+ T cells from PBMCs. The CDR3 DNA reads TGTGCCAGCAGCCCCCCGGGACTCCCCTACGAGCAGTACTTC. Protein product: CASSPPGLPYEQYF.